This is a list of T cell receptor beta chains from one sample in a study of radiation and T cells in renal cell carcinoma. Clones were sequenced by immunoSEQ multiplex PCR, and TCRdb holds only the in-frame ones, with some missing. Among 120,000 or so clones listed, more than 70% were seen once. Sequenced material: blood, taken from a patient whose treatment included radiotherapy and nephrectomy. These receptors all stem from a woman in her 70s with renal cell carcinoma. Each CDR3 is given with its conserved first and last residue. Fields, in order: CDR3 DNA, CDR3 protein, V gene, clone size, J gene, D gene. A D gene is named only where the DNA matches it firmly. Rows give clone size only sometimes, using once, few, many, or a class for an expanded clone.

TGTGCCTACTCAGGGAACGAGCAGTACTTC,CAYSGNEQYF,TRBV30,.,TRBJ2-7,.
TGCGCCAGCAGCCAAGATGGGGCAGCTGGAAACACCATATATTTT,CASSQDGAAGNTIYF,TRBV4-3,once,TRBJ1-3,.
TGTGCCAGCAGCCCGTCGACTAGCGGGGGTTACAATGAGCAGTTCTTC,CASSPSTSGGYNEQFF,TRBV11-3,.,TRBJ2-1,TRBD2
TGTGCCAGCAGCGTGTCGGGACAGACCGGGGAGCTGTTTTTT,CASSVSGQTGELFF,TRBV7-8,once,TRBJ2-2,TRBD1
TGCAGCGTTGTCGGGGTCTATGGCTACACCTTC,CSVVGVYGYTF,TRBV29-1,few,TRBJ1-2,.
TGTGCCAGTAGTAGGAGGGGGGGGTCCTACGAGCAGTACTTC,CASSRRGGSYEQYF,TRBV19,.,TRBJ2-7,.
TGTGCCAGCAGCCCGCCTCACAGGGATGGCTACACCTTC,CASSPPHRDGYTF,TRBV7-3,.,TRBJ1-2,.
TGTGCCAGCAGCTTGGAACTGCTCGCTTATGGCTACACCTTC,CASSLELLAYGYTF,TRBV5-5,.,TRBJ1-2,.
TGTGCCAGCAGTACAACAGGGGGTGGCTATGGCTACACCTTC,CASSTTGGGYGYTF,TRBV5-4,.,TRBJ1-2,TRBD1
TGTGCCAGCAGTTTTGACAGGGGGCCACAGCCCCAGCATTTT,CASSFDRGPQPQHF,TRBV7-2,once,TRBJ1-5,TRBD1
TGTGCCAGCTCTCTGACTAGCGGGGTTACCAATGAGCAGTTCTTC,CASSLTSGVTNEQFF,TRBV18,.,TRBJ2-1,TRBD2
TGTGCCAGCAGCTTAGCGGGCGGGACAGGGGGGTATAGCAATCAGCCCCAGCATTTT,CASSLAGGTGGYSNQPQHF,TRBV7-8,.,TRBJ1-5,TRBD1
TGTGCCAGCAGCTTTGGTGGCAACACAGATACGCAGTATTTT,CASSFGGNTDTQYF,TRBV7-6,few,TRBJ2-3,.
TGTGCCAGCAGTGTAGCCAGCGCTAACTATGGCTACACCTTC,CASSVASANYGYTF,TRBV9,.,TRBJ1-2,.
TGCGCCAGCACCTTAGCGGGGGGGCCCTACGAGCAGTACTTC,CASTLAGGPYEQYF,TRBV23-1,once,TRBJ2-7,TRBD2
TGTGCCAGCAGCTTTGGCGGGGCGAACACCGGGGAGCTGTTTTTT,CASSFGGANTGELFF,TRBV7-6,.,TRBJ2-2,.
TGTGCCAGCAGTTTAACGACAGGGGTGGGCAACATTCAGTACTTC,CASSLTTGVGNIQYF,TRBV27,few,TRBJ2-4,TRBD1
TGCGCCAGCAGCTTGGGACGGGACAGCAGGCAGTTCTTC,CASSLGRDSRQFF,TRBV5-1,.,TRBJ2-1,TRBD1
TGTGCCAGCAGAGTCTCTGGGGCCAACGTCCTGACTTTC,CASRVSGANVLTF,TRBV5-8,once,TRBJ2-6,.
TGTGCCAGCACCCCACACCCACAGGGGCCGATACCTCTTGAAGCTTTCTTT,CASTPHPQGPIPLEAFF,TRBV28,.,TRBJ1-1,TRBD1
TGCGCCAGCAGCCAAAGCAACCGGGGGGGGACTTACAATGAGCAGTTCTTC,CASSQSNRGGTYNEQFF,TRBV4-3,.,TRBJ2-1,TRBD2
TGTGCCAGCAGTTACTCAGGCAGGTCCGTTTCCCAGTACTTC,CASSYSGRSVSQYF,TRBV6-5,.,TRBJ2-5,.
TGTGCCAGTAGTCCAGTTCCCAGGGCTGGAAACACCATATATTTT,CASSPVPRAGNTIYF,TRBV19,.,TRBJ1-3,.
TGTGCCACCTCGAGGCAGCGAAGTTACGAGCAGTACTTC,CATSRQRSYEQYF,TRBV28,.,TRBJ2-7,.
TGTGCCATCAGTCAGGGAGGCACTGGAAACACCATATATTTT,CAISQGGTGNTIYF,TRBV10-3,.,TRBJ1-3,.
TGTGCCAGCAGTGAAGCCCTTCAAGGGAACACTGAAGCTTTCTTT,CASSEALQGNTEAFF,TRBV2,.,TRBJ1-1,.